This T cell receptor beta chain was observed in a study of graft-versus-host responses after intestinal transplantation. Whole-study context: Recipients uniformly received anti-thymocyte globulin induction, followed by tacrolimus and steroids for around 3 years.

Regarding the study as a whole: Detected in recipient marrow were GvH clones, some of which were first observed in ileum or blood.

The repertoire was sequenced with immunoSEQ multiplex PCR; TCRdb's copy has only in-frame clones and lacks some. This table holds 85,000 to 110,000 clones, roughly 93% found once. The germline V and J ends were trimmed by 0 bases and 2 bases, with 12 bases remaining between them. The CDR3 runs to 16 residues. Germline assignment: CDR1 SGDLS and CDR2 YYNGEE. As to this clone: Its antigen is as yet unknown.

The V and J genes are TRBV9 and TRBJ1-5, with D uncertain. This receptor was taken from a human donor who received an intestinal transplant. The sample in question was unstimulated CD8+ T cells sorted from spleen or lymph node cells, obtained before intestinal transplant. The CDR3, as DNA: TGTGCCAGCAGCGTAGGGACGGGAGTGGGCAATCAGCCCCAGCATTTT. It is translated as CASSVGTGVGNQPQHF.